This T cell receptor beta chain is from a study of cytomegalovirus exposure and HLA in healthy donors. General study findings and limits: The authors later linked a missense DCLRE1C variant to TCR beta V- and J-gene trimming. DRB1 showed the most TCR associations and HLA-C the fewest in a later analysis, as rates varied by HLA locus.

Of note for this clone: Its antigen is still unknown.

The study ran its PCR with 60 Vbeta and 13 Jbeta primers. Profiling relied on immunoSEQ multiplex PCR, and the TCRdb table lists in-frame clones only, not all of them. This table has over 250,000 clones, 86% appearing once. Material for sequencing was PBMCs. This receptor was taken from a man in his forties in good health and CMV-seropositive.

The CDR3 nucleotides read TGCGCCAGCAGCTTGGTGCGGATGAACACCGGGGAGCTGTTTTTT. It translates to CASSLVRMNTGELFF. The V call is TRBV5-1, the J call TRBJ2-2; D call uncertain. V was shortened by 0 bases and J by 1 base, with 7 bases between the two germline ends. The CDR3 sequence is 15 residues long. The germline CDR1 and CDR2 sequences are SGHRS and YFSETQ.